This T cell receptor (beta chain) was observed in a study of T cells expressing NK-cell markers. Study outcomes and limitations: A range of roughly 1.0-8% of CD8+ T cells consisted of dominant NKG2C+ clonotypes in a handful of donors. Unclear, still, was the HCMV specificity of the expanded NKG2C+ T cell clones.

CDR1 is SGHRS, CDR2 YFSETQ, per germline. The CDR3 loop spans 16 amino acids. TCR beta cDNA was made by 5'RACE template switching with UMIs. TCRdb re-called the 5' RACE reads and catalogs CDR3 proteins one per entry, DNA excluded. The sample has some 390,000 distinct CDR3 sequences. Note on this clonotype: Its specificity is unknown.

V gene TRBV5-1 combines with J gene TRBJ2-5; without DNA, the TCRdb call of TRBD2 cannot be checked. Material for sequencing was blood T cells: a sorted CD56 or NKG2C T cell subset, CD4+ or CD8+ T cells, or bulk PBMC T cells (not recorded which). The clonotype was recovered from a woman in her 50s in good health. CDR3 sequence reads: CASSPRPALLQETQYF. Filled out from reference TRBV5-1 and TRBJ2-5, the complete variable domain reads KAGVTQTPRYLIKTRGQQVTLSCSPISGHRSVSWYQQTPGQGLQFLFEYFSETQRNKGNFPGRFSGRQFSNSRSEMNVSTLELGDSALYLCASSPRPALLQETQYFGPGTRLLVL.